This TCR beta chain was captured by sequencing in a study of T cell responses to AZD1222 COVID-19 vaccine. Worth noting for this clone: What it binds is not known.

CDR1 is SNHLY, CDR2 FYNNEI, per germline. The V and J ends lost 4 bases and 0 bases respectively, with 8 bases between them. This CDR3 is built from 14 residues. General observations from the study: Compared with day 0, the breadth and depth of the Spike-specific TCR repertoire rose significantly after two doses of AZD1222. Targeting of unmutated variant regions was reportedly seen in nearly half of spike-specific TCRs.

Sequencing used immunoSEQ multiplex PCR; TCRdb keeps in-frame clones, though not all of them. The data show over 90,000 clones, approximately 88% seen once. This receptor was identified in an adult in good health. The rearrangement links TRBV2 to TRBJ2-3, with a possible D match to TRBD2 (5 bases). This sample comprised peripheral blood, obtained on day 0 of AZD1222 vaccination. The DNA for the CDR3 is TGTGCCAGCAGTGTCACTAGAAGCACAGATACGCAGTATTTT. The encoded protein is CASSVTRSTDTQYF.